These 32 T cell receptor beta chains were sequenced from one sample in a study of cytomegalovirus exposure and HLA in healthy donors. Generated by immunoSEQ multiplex PCR, the TCRdb table keeps only in-frame clones and is missing some. This sample has 70,000 or so clones, with over 85% found just once. The sequenced sample was PBMCs. The receptors shown here come from a man between 18 and 35 years old in good health and CMV-seropositive.

The rearrangement uses TRBV19 and TRBJ2-1, with TRBD1 as a possible D gene (5 bases). The V gene's germline CDR1 is LNHDA and CDR2 SQIVND (reference sequence). Between the trimmed V and J ends, which lost 3 bases and 4 bases, there was a span of 7 bases. CDR3 length: 13 residues. CDR3 amino acids: CASSITGYNEQFF. The CDR3 DNA follows: TGTGCCAGTAGTATTACAGGTTACAATGAGCAGTTCTTC.

The chain uses TRBV6-4 and TRBJ1-4; no clear D gene. Germline V CDR1 and CDR2: MRHNA, SNTAGT. The CDR3 covers 16 residues. Trimming left V 4 bases short and J 3 bases short, with 15 bases between. CDR3 nucleotide sequence: TGTGCCAGCAGTGCGCGGGGATTTGGAGCTAATGAAAAACTGTTTTTT. Amino acid sequence: CASSARGFGANEKLFF.

CDR3 amino acids: CASSGTPANYGYTF. DNA of the CDR3: TGCGCCAGCAGTGGGACACCCGCTAACTATGGCTACACCTTC. V gene TRBV5-1 combines with J gene TRBJ1-2; tentative D call: TRBD1 (6 bases). The CDR3 is 14 amino acids. V shed 5 bases and J shed 0 bases, with 11 bases lying between them. CDR1 is SGHRS, CDR2 YFSETQ, per germline.

This chain links TRBV29-1 with TRBJ2-1; D is undetermined. Looked up from germline, CDR1 is SQVTM and CDR2 is ANQGSEA. The ends were cut back, 1 base at V and 5 bases at J, with 12 bases in the middle. This CDR3 region has 14 residues. In DNA, the CDR3 is TGCAGCGTTGAAGGGTGGCAGATAAACAATGAGCAGTTCTTC. This gives the protein CSVEGWQINNEQFF.

The rearrangement joins TRBV2 to TRBJ2-3, with a weak D call TRBD1 (5 bases). The CDR3 is made up of 15 amino acids. The V gene's germline CDR1 is SNHLY and CDR2 FYNNEI. Trimming removed 1 base at V and 3 bases at J, with 11 bases between. This chain's CDR3 is CASSEVGQLTDTQYF. The CDR3 DNA reads as TGTGCCAGCAGTGAAGTAGGACAATTGACAGATACGCAGTATTTT. The full variable domain, its missing parts supplied by reference TRBV2 and TRBJ2-3, is EPEVTQTPSHQVTQMGQEVILRCVPISNHLYFYWYRQILGQKVEFLVSFYNNEISEKSEIFDDQFSVERPDGSNFTLKIRSTKLEDSAMYFCASSEVGQLTDTQYFGPGTRLTVL.

The chain couples TRBV4-1 to TRBJ1-1; D perhaps matches TRBD1 (6 bases). The CDR3 runs to 13 residues. V shed 7 bases and J shed 0 bases, with 9 bases lying between them. The germline CDR1 and CDR2 sequences are MGHRA and YSYEKL. CDR3 in DNA: TGCGCCAGCACACAGGGTCTGAACACTGAAGCTTTCTTT. Translating it yields CASTQGLNTEAFF.

The chain links TRBV5-1 to TRBJ2-3, with unresolved D. Looked up from germline, CDR1 is SGHRS and CDR2 is YFSETQ. The CDR3 has 12 amino acids. V lost 6 bases to trimming and J lost 0 bases, with 5 bases between them. CDR3 coding DNA: TGCGCCAGCACCGGTAGCACAGATACGCAGTATTTT. Translation: CASTGSTDTQYF.

V gene TRBV5-1 combines with J gene TRBJ1-2, with TRBD1 identical over 9 bases. V gave up 4 bases and J gave up 2 bases; unmatched junction bases: 6. The CDR3 totals 15 residues. Germline-derived CDR1 and CDR2 are SGHRS and YFSETQ. In DNA form, the CDR3 reads TGCGCCAGCAGCAGGGGACAGGGCAGCAACTATGGCTACACCTTC. This gives the protein CASSRGQGSNYGYTF.

This chain uses TRBV9 with TRBJ1-1, with a tentative D call TRBD1 (6 bases). The CDR3 extends over 18 amino acids. In germline, CDR1 is SGDLS, CDR2 YYNGEE. The V and J ends lost 4 bases and 5 bases respectively, with 27 bases between them. The CDR3 is CASSPKFGGTLTGTEAFF. Here the CDR3 DNA reads TGTGCCAGCAGCCCAAAATTCGGTGGGACACTGACTGGAACTGAAGCTTTCTTT.

The V call is TRBV7-9, the J call TRBJ2-5; D is unclear. Per the germline V gene, CDR1 is SEHNR and CDR2 is FQNEAQ (reference sequence). The CDR3 spans 14 residues. V lost 0 bases, J lost 1 base, and 6 bases lay in between. The chain's CDR3 is CASSLAGVQETQYF. The CDR3 DNA sequence: TGTGCCAGCAGCTTAGCAGGAGTCCAAGAGACCCAGTACTTC.

V is TRBV5-1 and J is TRBJ2-2, with TRBD2 as a possible D gene (5 bases). The CDR3 spans 14 residues. V was pared by 4 bases and J by 0 bases, with 7 bases between. The germline V gene encodes CDR1 SGHRS and CDR2 YFSETQ. CDR3 sequence: CASSRDSNTGELFF. The DNA of the CDR3 is TGCGCCAGCAGCCGGGATTCGAACACCGGGGAGCTGTTTTTT. Using reference TRBV5-1 and TRBJ2-2 for the parts outside the CDR3, the full variable domain is KAGVTQTPRYLIKTRGQQVTLSCSPISGHRSVSWYQQTPGQGLQFLFEYFSETQRNKGNFPGRFSGRQFSNSRSEMNVSTLELGDSALYLCASSRDSNTGELFFGEGSRLTVL.

The chain employs TRBV6-6 and TRBJ2-1; D is uncertain. CDR3 length equals 15 residues. V gave up 6 bases and J gave up 7 bases, with 19 bases separating them. Germline V CDR1 and CDR2: MNHNY, SVGAGI (reference sequence). CDR3 DNA sequence: TGTGCCAGCAGCCACCGGCCGCCCATCGGGAATGAGCAGTTCTTC. Translated, it gives CASSHRPPIGNEQFF.

The V call is TRBV10-3, the J call TRBJ2-7; 10 bases map to TRBD2. This CDR3 has 15 residues. Looked up from germline, CDR1 is ENHRY and CDR2 is SYGVKD. The V gene end was trimmed by 2 bases and the J gene end by 7 bases; junction bases not matched to a gene: 8. CDR3 nucleotides: TGTGCCATCAGTGAGAACCTAGCGGGAGCCGGGGAGCAGTACTTC. It is translated as CAISENLAGAGEQYF.

The genes are TRBV5-1 and TRBJ2-5; 7 bases line up with TRBD1. Germline assignment: CDR1 SGHRS and CDR2 YFSETQ. The CDR3 runs 14 residues. V lost 1 base and J lost 4; bases outside the gene matches: 4. The CDR3 spells CASSLNRGRETQYF. The CDR3, as DNA: TGCGCCAGCAGCTTGAACAGGGGTCGAGAGACCCAGTACTTC.

The V and J genes are TRBV19 and TRBJ1-1; 9 bases line up with TRBD1. This CDR3 region has 17 residues. J was trimmed by 1 base and V by 4 bases; bases with no gene match: 10. CDR1 and CDR2 (germline): LNHDA, SQIVND (reference sequence). This CDR3 reads CASSTPPGQGRNTEAFF. The CDR3 coding sequence is TGTGCCAGTAGTACCCCACCGGGACAGGGCAGGAACACTGAAGCTTTCTTT.

V usage is TRBV6-1 and J usage is TRBJ2-7; D call uncertain. Deletions cut 1 base from V and 3 bases from J, with 10 bases between. The germline CDR1 and CDR2 sequences are MNHNS and SASEGT. CDR3 size: 14 residues. The CDR3: CASSEDSLFYEQYF. The DNA of the CDR3 is TGTGCCAGCAGTGAAGACAGCCTTTTCTACGAGCAGTACTTC.

V and J are TRBV2 and TRBJ2-3; 10 bases match TRBD2. The germline gives CDR1 SNHLY, CDR2 FYNNEI. V was clipped by 8 bases and J by 5 bases; unmatched bases: 7. The CDR3 contains 14 residues. The CDR3, as DNA: TGTGCCAGCGTCCTAGCGGGAGTAGGAGATACGCAGTATTTT. Protein sequence: CASVLAGVGDTQYF.

The CDR3 loop is CASSLGGQPQETQYF. Here the CDR3 DNA reads TGCGCCAGCAGCTTGGGGGGACAGCCCCAAGAGACCCAGTACTTC. The chain has TRBV5-1 and TRBJ2-5; 7 bases are a match to TRBD1. V dropped 0 bases and J dropped 1; count of bases not matched to a gene: 3. This CDR3 has 15 amino acids. Germline V gene lookup returns CDR1 SGHRS and CDR2 YFSETQ.

The V gene is TRBV7-2, the J gene TRBJ2-1, with TRBD2 matching over 8 bases. Germline V gene data show CDR1 as SGHTA and CDR2 as FQGNSA. The CDR3 covers 15 residues. The V gene end was trimmed by 5 bases and the J gene end by 2 bases; junction bases not matched to a gene: 5. The CDR3 DNA follows: TGTGCCAGCAGCGGTTTAGCGGGACCCTACAATGAGCAGTTCTTC. Amino acid sequence: CASSGLAGPYNEQFF.

The V gene is TRBV4-1, the J gene TRBJ1-2, with D unclear. With 4 bases removed from V and 6 bases from J, the gap between germline ends came to 15 bases. The CDR3 length is 14 residues. Germline assignment: CDR1 MGHRA and CDR2 YSYEKL. CDR3 sequence (DNA): TGCGCCAGCAGCCGGTCCGGGGTCGGCGATGGCTACACCTTC. It encodes CASSRSGVGDGYTF.

This clone is labeled as large. The rearrangement links TRBV27 to TRBJ2-3, with D unclear. CDR3 size: 12 residues. The V end was cut by 6 bases, the J end by 0 bases, with 4 bases between. The germline gives CDR1 MNHEY, CDR2 SMNVEV (reference sequence). The CDR3 loop reads CASSYSTDTQYF. The CDR3 DNA reads TGTGCCAGCAGCTATAGCACAGATACGCAGTATTTT.

This chain uses TRBV18 with TRBJ2-7, with 7 bases that match TRBD1. CDR1 and CDR2 from the germline V gene are KGHSH and LQKENI. Trimming removed 3 bases from V and 3 bases from J; junction bases left unmatched: 8. CDR3 size: 15 residues. DNA of the CDR3: TGTGCCAGCTCACCCCGGGACAGAGGATACTACGAGCAGTACTTC. Translation gives CASSPRDRGYYEQYF.

This rearrangement joins TRBV15 to TRBJ2-2; 7 bases are shared with TRBD1. There are 14 residues in the CDR3. J was trimmed by 7 bases and V by 4 bases; bases with no gene match: 6. CDR1 and CDR2 (germline): LNHNV, YYDKDF (reference sequence). The CDR3 coding sequence is TGTGCCACCAGCAAGAGACAGGGTGGCGGGGAGCTGTTTTTT. This sequence encodes CATSKRQGGGELFF.

The CDR3 loop reads CASSQDGAGTSGINEQFF. DNA of the CDR3: TGCGCCAGCAGCCAAGATGGAGCCGGGACTAGCGGGATCAATGAGCAGTTCTTC. This rearrangement joins TRBV4-1 to TRBJ2-1; 13 nucleotides align to TRBD2. Germline values: CDR1 MGHRA, CDR2 YSYEKL. V lost 0 bases, J lost 6 bases, and 8 bases stayed unmatched. The CDR3 totals 18 residues.

The chain has TRBV4-2 and TRBJ2-7; the match to TRBD2 covers 11 bases. This CDR3 contains 16 residues. Germline V gives CDR1 LGHNA, CDR2 YNFKEQ. Losses at the gene ends were 3 bases for V and 0 bases for J; bases not matched to a gene: 4. The CDR3 sequence: CASSHDLAGGSYEQYF. CDR3 DNA sequence: TGTGCCAGCAGCCATGATCTAGCGGGAGGCTCCTACGAGCAGTACTTC.

The rearrangement uses TRBV28 and TRBJ1-1; the match to TRBD1 covers 8 bases. V trimming: 10 bases; J trimming: 2 bases; junction bases outside the gene matches: 6. The CDR3 loop spans 13 amino acids. Germline V gives CDR1 MDHEN, CDR2 SYDVKM. This CDR3 reads CATLTGVNTEAFF. The DNA for the CDR3 is TGTGCCACCTTGACAGGGGTTAACACTGAAGCTTTCTTT.

The chain has TRBV10-1 and TRBJ2-1; 7 bases map to TRBD1. CDR1 and CDR2 from the germline V gene are WNHNN and SYGVQD (reference sequence). The length of the CDR3 is 14 residues. V lost 5 bases to trimming and J lost 7 bases; unmatched junction nucleotides: 8. CDR3 protein: CASSTGDPVNEQFF. CDR3 in DNA: TGCGCCAGCAGTACAGGGGACCCTGTGAATGAGCAGTTCTTC.

This sequence joins TRBV7-9 and TRBJ1-2; 7 bases match TRBD1. Germline trimming cut 5 bases from V and 2 bases from J; bases unmatched to any gene: 8. Germline lookup yields CDR1 SEHNR and CDR2 FQNEAQ (reference sequence). This CDR3 has 15 amino acids. The CDR3 bases are TGTGCCAGCAGCCTGCTGGACAGGAAGAACTATGGCTACACCTTC. Protein product: CASSLLDRKNYGYTF.

This sequence joins TRBV4-1 and TRBJ2-7; 13 bases agree with TRBD2. Looked up from germline, CDR1 is MGHRA and CDR2 is YSYEKL. The CDR3 covers 16 residues. J gave up 2 bases and V 4 bases, and 5 bases lay outside the gene matches. CDR3 protein: CASSRTSGRGTYEQYF. The CDR3 DNA is TGCGCCAGCAGCCGGACTAGCGGGAGAGGCACCTACGAGCAGTACTTC.

CDR3 residues: CASSSYREKLFF. The CDR3 nucleotides are TGTGCCAGCAGCTCCTACAGGGAAAAACTGTTTTTT. The J gene is TRBJ1-4, the V gene TRBV13, with D possibly being TRBD1 (5 bases). Looked up from germline, CDR1 is PRHDT and CDR2 is FYEKMQ (reference sequence). V dropped 4 bases and J dropped 8 bases, with 8 bases sitting between them. The CDR3 is 12 residues long.

The V gene is TRBV7-9, the J gene TRBJ1-5; 7 nucleotides align to TRBD1. Germline V lookup: CDR1 SEHNR, CDR2 FQNEAQ (reference sequence). This CDR3 is 15 amino acids long. Trimming cost V 5 bases and J 6 bases; bases outside gene matches: 10. CDR3 in amino acids: CASSTDREMGQPQHF. CDR3 nucleotides: TGTGCCAGCAGCACCGACAGGGAAATGGGTCAGCCCCAGCATTTT.

V is TRBV30 and J is TRBJ2-7; TRBD2 might be the D (5 bases). CDR1 is GTSNPN, CDR2 SVGIG, per germline (reference sequence). Trimming shortened V by 5 bases and J by 4 bases, and 15 bases separated the two germline ends. This CDR3 has 13 amino acids. The CDR3 protein is CAWGVASGYEQYF. For the CDR3, the DNA is TGTGCCTGGGGGGTGGCGTCGGGATACGAGCAGTACTTC.